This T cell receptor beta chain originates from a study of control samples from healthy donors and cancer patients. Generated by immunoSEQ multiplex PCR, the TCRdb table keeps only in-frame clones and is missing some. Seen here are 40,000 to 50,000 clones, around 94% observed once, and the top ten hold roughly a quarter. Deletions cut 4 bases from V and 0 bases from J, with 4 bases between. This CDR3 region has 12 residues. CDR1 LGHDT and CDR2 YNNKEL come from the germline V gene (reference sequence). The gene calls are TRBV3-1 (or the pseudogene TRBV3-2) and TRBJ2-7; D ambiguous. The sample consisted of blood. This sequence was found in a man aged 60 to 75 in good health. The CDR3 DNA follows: TGTGCCAGCAGCCTCTACTCCTACGAGCAGTACTTC. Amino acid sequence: CASSLYSYEQYF.